These 20 T cell receptor beta chains share one sample of origin, sequenced in a study of cytomegalovirus exposure and HLA in healthy donors. Primers included in the PCR were 60 Vbeta and 13 Jbeta primers. TCRdb's table, derived via immunoSEQ multiplex PCR, lists solely in-frame clones and lacks some. The data hold about 180,000 clones, with over 60% observed a single time. Sequencing used PBMCs. The source is a man aged 18 to 29 in good health and CMV-seronegative.

The J gene is TRBJ2-7, the V gene TRBV11-3; D is possibly TRBD1 (6 bases). The CDR3 sequence is 13 residues long. V lost 1 base and J lost 3, with 7 bases in between. The germline V gene encodes CDR1 SGHNT and CDR2 YENEEA. The CDR3, as DNA: TGTGCCAGCAGCTTAGGGACAGACTACGAGCAGTACTTC. This encodes CASSLGTDYEQYF. The full variable domain, in which reference TRBV11-3 and TRBJ2-7 provide the parts outside the CDR3, is EAGVVQSPRYKIIEKKQPVAFWCNPISGHNTLYWYLQNLGQGPELLIRYENEEAVDDSQLPKDRFSAERLKGVDSTLKIQPAELGDSAVYLCASSLGTDYEQYFGPGTRLTVT.

This clone has a handful of counts. This rearrangement joins TRBV29-1 to TRBJ2-7, with TRBD2 identical over 7 bases. Losses at the gene ends were 5 bases for V and 4 bases for J; bases not matched to a gene: 11. This CDR3 is built from 14 residues. CDR1 is SQVTM and CDR2 is ANQGSEA in the germline V gene. The CDR3 loop is CSVYEAGELYEQYF. DNA for the CDR3: TGCAGCGTTTACGAGGCGGGAGAACTGTACGAGCAGTACTTC.

This clone was detected once. The conserved closing phenylalanine or tryptophan is absent in this CDR3, likely reflecting a read error. It is unclear where the CDR3 begins or ends on the DNA, so no DNA is shown, and the CDR3 is as TCRdb lists it. The rearrangement uses TRBV6-6 and TRBJ1-1; TRBD1 reflects the table's D call only, with no check against the DNA. Looked up from germline, CDR1 is MNHNY and CDR2 is SVGAGI (reference sequence). A total of 10 residues make up the CDR3, ends included. The CDR3 region is CASSCPQMAR.

This chain uses TRBV19 with TRBJ2-1, with 8 nucleotides matching TRBD1. CDR1 and CDR2 from the germline V gene are LNHDA and SQIVND (reference sequence). V was clipped by 7 bases and J by 8 bases; unmatched bases: 4. CDR3 size: 12 residues. CDR3 sequence: CASTQGADEQFF. The CDR3 nucleotides are TGTGCCAGTACGCAGGGGGCGGATGAGCAGTTCTTC.

The chain employs TRBV19 and TRBJ2-4; 7 bases line up with TRBD2. Germline V gives CDR1 LNHDA, CDR2 SQIVND (reference sequence). Losses at the gene ends were 6 bases for V and 4 bases for J; bases not matched to a gene: 3. The CDR3 has 13 amino acids. CDR3 DNA sequence: TGTGCCAGTAGCGGGGGGACTAAAAACATTCAGTACTTC. Translation: CASSGGTKNIQYF.

This clone was seen only a few times. The chain combines TRBV5-6 with TRBJ2-1; D is undetermined. V gave up 5 bases and J gave up 4 bases, with 10 bases separating them. The CDR3 loop spans 13 amino acids. Germline CDR1 reads SGHDT; CDR2 reads YYEEEE. DNA of the CDR3: TGTGCCAGCAGATATACTGGTTACAATGAGCAGTTCTTC. This translates into CASRYTGYNEQFF.

CDR3 residues: CASSQDWSGRRREGANEQFF. CDR3 DNA sequence: TGTGCCAGCAGCCAAGATTGGTCTGGAAGGCGGCGGGAGGGGGCCAATGAGCAGTTCTTC. V gene TRBV4-2 combines with J gene TRBJ2-1; 9 bases are a match to TRBD2. V lost 0 bases and J lost 6; bases outside the gene matches: 18. This CDR3 region has 20 residues. Germline V gene sequence: CDR1 LGHNA, CDR2 YNFKEQ.

The CDR3 sequence: CASRIAGGRTDTQYF. The CDR3 coding sequence is TGTGCCAGCAGAATAGCGGGGGGGCGCACAGATACGCAGTATTTT. The V and J genes are TRBV27 and TRBJ2-3; TRBD2 aligns across 11 bases. Germline CDR1 and CDR2: MNHEY and SMNVEV (reference sequence). V shed 6 bases and J 1 base; nucleotides not matched to a gene: 3. The CDR3 is made up of 15 amino acids.

The chain joins TRBV2 to TRBJ2-2; 10 nucleotides line up with TRBD2. Germline loops: CDR1 SNHLY, CDR2 FYNNEI. Trimming cost V 2 bases and J 5 bases; bases outside gene matches: 8. The CDR3 loop spans 17 amino acids. CDR3 coding DNA: TGTGCCAGCAGTGAATTGCTAGCGGGAGATCCTACCGGGGAGCTGTTTTTT. It specifies CASSELLAGDPTGELFF.

V and J are TRBV11-2 and TRBJ2-1, with TRBD2 matching 8 bases. The V gene's germline CDR1 is SGHAT and CDR2 FQNNGV. The CDR3 is 17 amino acids. The ends lost 5 bases at V and 1 base at J; junction bases unmatched: 10. The CDR3 loop reads CASSPAAGDWSYNEQFF. In DNA, the CDR3 is TGTGCCAGCAGCCCGGCAGCGGGAGATTGGTCCTACAATGAGCAGTTCTTC.

The rearrangement uses TRBV5-4 and TRBJ1-2, with D uncertain. The CDR3 runs to 15 residues. The germline CDR1 and CDR2 sequences are SGHNT and YYREEE (reference sequence). The V gene lost 4 bases and the J gene lost 0 bases, with 13 bases spanning the gap. The CDR3 DNA is TGTGCCAGCAGCGTAGCCGGGAGCACTAACTATGGCTACACCTTC. It is translated as CASSVAGSTNYGYTF.

The chain uses TRBV7-3 and TRBJ2-1; no reliable D call. The CDR3 has 13 amino acids. The ends were cut back, 3 bases at V and 3 bases at J, with 6 bases in the middle. Germline V CDR1 and CDR2: SGHTA, FQGTGA. Here the CDR3 reads CASSLWSYNEQFF. For the CDR3, the DNA is TGTGCCAGCAGCTTGTGGAGCTACAATGAGCAGTTCTTC.

V gene TRBV30 combines with J gene TRBJ1-2; 10 nucleotides match TRBD1. Germline-derived CDR1 and CDR2 are GTSNPN and SVGIG (reference sequence). The CDR3 runs to 15 residues. V shed 2 bases, J shed 4 bases, and the junction held 7 bases outside the gene matches. The CDR3 loop reads CAWSPGQGGFYGYTF. CDR3 in DNA: TGTGCCTGGAGTCCCGGACAGGGGGGTTTCTATGGCTACACCTTC.

This chain joins TRBV6-6 and TRBJ1-2, with D possibly matching TRBD1 (6 bases). Germline V gene data show CDR1 as MNHNY and CDR2 as SVGAGI (reference sequence). The ends were cut back, 5 bases at V and 8 bases at J, with 15 bases in the middle. This CDR3 is 13 amino acids long. For the CDR3, the DNA is TGTGCCAGCAGTCAAACAGGGATAAGCGGCTACACCTTC. Encoded protein: CASSQTGISGYTF.

CDR3 nucleotides: TGTGCCAGCAGCTTAGGGGGACAGGGGACCACCGGGGAGCTGTTTTTT. Protein sequence: CASSLGGQGTTGELFF. The V gene is TRBV7-6, the J gene TRBJ2-2; 10 bases fit TRBD1. Germline-derived CDR1 and CDR2 are SGHVS and FNYEAQ. Unmatched junction bases numbered 3, after V lost 1 base and J lost 4 bases. The CDR3 has 16 amino acids.

The chain employs TRBV7-8 and TRBJ1-1, with TRBD1 matching over 7 bases. The V segment lost 5 bases and the J segment 1 base; nucleotides outside the gene matches: 7. The germline CDR1 and CDR2 sequences are SGHVS and FQNEAQ. The CDR3 runs 15 residues. CDR3 sequence reads: CASSTKQGTNTEAFF. CDR3 nucleotide sequence: TGTGCCAGCAGCACTAAACAGGGGACGAACACTGAAGCTTTCTTT.

This chain uses TRBV18 with TRBJ2-7; D call uncertain. The germline V gene has CDR1 KGHSH and CDR2 LQKENI. V lost 0 bases and J 1 base, leaving 13 bases between the germline ends. The CDR3 covers 16 residues. The CDR3 is CASSPPSFLRSYEQYF. Here the CDR3 DNA reads TGTGCCAGCTCACCACCATCATTTTTACGGTCCTACGAGCAGTACTTC.

CDR3 bases: TGTGCCAGCGGGACCCTAGCGGGCCACAATGAGCAGTTCTTC. It is translated as CASGTLAGHNEQFF. The V gene is TRBV28, the J gene TRBJ2-1; TRBD2 aligns across 8 bases. Looked up from germline, CDR1 is MDHEN and CDR2 is SYDVKM. The ends lost 8 bases at V and 5 bases at J; junction bases unmatched: 8. The CDR3 covers 14 residues.

V is TRBV19 and J is TRBJ2-3; 8 nucleotides agree with TRBD2. This CDR3 is 16 amino acids long. V lost 4 bases and J lost 6; bases outside the gene matches: 12. CDR1 and CDR2 (germline): LNHDA, SQIVND (reference sequence). The CDR3 region is CASSTSGRGLVDTQYF. The CDR3 nucleotides are TGTGCCAGTAGTACCAGCGGGAGAGGTCTGGTGGATACGCAGTATTTT.

This sequence joins TRBV6-5 and TRBJ2-1; no definite D call. This CDR3 spans 12 amino acids. CDR1 and CDR2 from the germline V gene are MNHEY and SVGAGI. The germline V and J ends were trimmed by 5 bases and 8 bases, with 10 bases remaining between them. The chain's CDR3 is CASSETGYEQFF. The CDR3 DNA reads as TGTGCCAGCAGTGAGACGGGTTATGAGCAGTTCTTC.